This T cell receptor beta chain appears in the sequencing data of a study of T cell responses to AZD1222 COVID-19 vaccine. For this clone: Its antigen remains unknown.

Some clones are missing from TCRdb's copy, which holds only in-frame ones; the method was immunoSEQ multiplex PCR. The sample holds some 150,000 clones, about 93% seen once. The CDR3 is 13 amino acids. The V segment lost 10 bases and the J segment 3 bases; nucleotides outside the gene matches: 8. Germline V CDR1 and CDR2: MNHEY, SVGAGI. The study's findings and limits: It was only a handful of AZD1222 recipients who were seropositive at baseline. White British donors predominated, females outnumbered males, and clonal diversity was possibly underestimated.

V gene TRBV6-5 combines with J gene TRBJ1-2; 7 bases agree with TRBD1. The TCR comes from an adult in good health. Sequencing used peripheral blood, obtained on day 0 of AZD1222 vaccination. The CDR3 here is CATQRGPDYGYTF. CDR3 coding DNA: TGTGCCACACAGAGGGGGCCCGACTATGGCTACACCTTC.